This T cell receptor beta chain comes out of a study of OX40 agonist ivuxolimab in advanced cancers. Overall study: At around 81% male, the cohort had a mean age of about 60 years, ranging from roughly 20 to 90. Antecedent anti-PD-1, anti-PD-L1 or anti-CTLA-4 therapy was permissible, with approximately 44% having received some. Study-wide results and caveats: Still undetermined is the antigen specificity of the expanded peripheral T cells. CD8+ T cells were the subset that, on average, had more expanded clones than CD4+.

V dropped 3 bases and J dropped 6; count of bases not matched to a gene: 7. The CDR3 totals 14 residues. Germline lookup yields CDR1 MNHEY and CDR2 SMNVEV (reference sequence). About this clone itself: The antigen is undetermined.

TCRdb keeps only in-frame clones here, not all; method: immunoSEQ multiplex PCR. In the table there are about 50,000 clones, approximately 80% of which are singletons. The sequences come from CD4+ or CD8+ T cells sorted from blood, collected in a trial of the OX40 agonist ivuxolimab. The source is an adult with an advanced solid tumor such as melanoma, head and neck, liver or kidney cancer. The rearrangement joins TRBV27 to TRBJ2-7; 8 bases line up with TRBD2. The CDR3 protein is CASSFLGTRGEQYF. The CDR3 DNA is TGTGCCAGCAGTTTCCTTGGGACTAGGGGCGAGCAGTACTTC.